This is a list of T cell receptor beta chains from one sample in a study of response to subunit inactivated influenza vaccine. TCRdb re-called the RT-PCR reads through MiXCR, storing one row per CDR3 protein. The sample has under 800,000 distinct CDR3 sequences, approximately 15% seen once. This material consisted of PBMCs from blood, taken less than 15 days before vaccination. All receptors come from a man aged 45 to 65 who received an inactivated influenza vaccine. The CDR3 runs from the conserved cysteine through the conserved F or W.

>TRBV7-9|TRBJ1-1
CASSPYVGQTGGTEAFF
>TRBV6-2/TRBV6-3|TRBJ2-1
CASSYRLRGQTGSSYNEQFF
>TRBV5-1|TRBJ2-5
CASSPTGEYQETQYF
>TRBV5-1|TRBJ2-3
CASSTLAGAPDTQYF
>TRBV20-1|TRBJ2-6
CCARGRGSYSGANVLTF
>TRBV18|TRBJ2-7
CASSPRAGVQSEQYF
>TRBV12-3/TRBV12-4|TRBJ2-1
CASTISGGAGEQFF
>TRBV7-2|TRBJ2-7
CASSLAGQGGLEQYF
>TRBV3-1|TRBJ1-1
CASSQDPQGRGVAFF
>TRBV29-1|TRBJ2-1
CSADKGQSYNEQFF
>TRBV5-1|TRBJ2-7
CASSLAGTSLEQYF
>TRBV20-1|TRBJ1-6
CSASLGGNNSPLHF
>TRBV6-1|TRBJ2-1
CASSSRGSNEQFF
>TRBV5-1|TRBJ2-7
CASSSPSGGYEHYF
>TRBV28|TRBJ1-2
CASSFGQGSYGYSF
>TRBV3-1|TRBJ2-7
CASSKRRGASYEQYF
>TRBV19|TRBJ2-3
CASRERDSYLDTQYF
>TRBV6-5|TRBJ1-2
CASSHRDRGYGYTF
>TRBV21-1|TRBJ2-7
CASSKAGREIYEQYF
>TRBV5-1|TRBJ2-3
CASSSTGSRDTQYF
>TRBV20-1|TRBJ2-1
CSARPSNTGNGEQFF
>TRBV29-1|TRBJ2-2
CSVAPNTGELFF
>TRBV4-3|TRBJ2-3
CASSQDLVWQGSSTDTQYF
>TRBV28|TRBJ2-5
CASTQSGGRETQYF
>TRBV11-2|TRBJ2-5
CASSLNRGFIGLAQYF
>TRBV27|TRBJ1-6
CATARQGSVFSPLHF
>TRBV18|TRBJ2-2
CASSPIPGPAGELFF
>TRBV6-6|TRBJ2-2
CASSTPNTGELFF
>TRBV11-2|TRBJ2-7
CASSPVGGLTYEQYF
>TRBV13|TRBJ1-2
CASSSGRGDYGYTF
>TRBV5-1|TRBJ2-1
CASSLVKTSGYDRGQFF
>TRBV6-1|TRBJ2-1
CAAELSRSSYNEQFF
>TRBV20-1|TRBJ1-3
CSAYGQALSGNTIYF
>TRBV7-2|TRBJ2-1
CASSPQHNEQFF
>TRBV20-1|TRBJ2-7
CSARQPRDGYEQYF
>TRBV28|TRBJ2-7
CASSSLLGTVDTSSYEQYF
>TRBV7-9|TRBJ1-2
CASSFPPGRDYGYTF
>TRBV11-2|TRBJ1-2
CASSLRAGYGYTF
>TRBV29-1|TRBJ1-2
CSASSLRGYTF
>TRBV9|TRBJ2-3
CASSVSSGVGTDTQYF
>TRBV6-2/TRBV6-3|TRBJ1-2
CASSYRRDYGYTF
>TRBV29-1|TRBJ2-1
CSVASGRAPNEQFF
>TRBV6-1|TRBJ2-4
CASSPGTGKNIQYF
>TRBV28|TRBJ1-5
CASSLVLDQPQHF
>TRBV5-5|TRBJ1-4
CASSLWSGEVRREKLFF
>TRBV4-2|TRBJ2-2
CASSHPLAGGPSNTGELFF
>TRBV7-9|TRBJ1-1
CASSPQDGENTEAFF
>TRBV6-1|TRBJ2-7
CASKGRPWGYEQYF
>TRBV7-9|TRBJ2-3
CASSLGTVHDTQYF
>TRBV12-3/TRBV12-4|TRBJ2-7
CASSLGAGVEQYF
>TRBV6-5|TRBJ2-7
CASSYSTGRAYEQYF
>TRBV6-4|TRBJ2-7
CASSEGPLGSYEQYF
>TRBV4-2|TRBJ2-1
CASSHVPRGSYNEQFF
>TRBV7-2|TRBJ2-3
CASSSGTGLTDTQYF